A single sample is the source of the 32 T cell receptor beta chains below, sequenced in a study of Ad26.COV2.S vaccination and SARS-CoV-2 variants. The treatment denotes: roughly 18 received Ad26.COV2.S at low or high dose, single or two shots; a few received placebo; per-sample allocation not given. Sampling happened 63 days after the first vaccine or placebo injection. The table came from immunoSEQ multiplex PCR; TCRdb's copy has only in-frame clones and leaves some out. Of approximately 300,000 clones in the sample, about 86% were seen once. Specimen: peripheral blood, collected in a trial of Ad26.COV2.S vaccine versus placebo. The receptors were sampled from a person between 18 and 59 years old who received the Ad26.COV2.S COVID-19 vaccine or a placebo.

The chain employs TRBV4-3 and TRBJ1-4, with D hard to call. With 1 base removed from V and 3 bases from J, the gap between germline ends came to 15 bases. The CDR3 has 17 residues. In germline, CDR1 is LGHNA, CDR2 YSLEER. CDR3: CASSQVGKGTSNEKLFF. CDR3 sequence (DNA): TGCGCCAGCAGCCAAGTTGGGAAAGGAACCTCTAATGAAAAACTGTTTTTT.

V gene TRBV6-1 combines with J gene TRBJ2-2; 7 bases are shared with TRBD1. Trimming took 4 bases from V and 0 from J; bases not matched to a gene: 14. The CDR3 consists of 19 residues. Germline lookup yields CDR1 MNHNS and CDR2 SASEGT. DNA of the CDR3: TGTGCCAGCAGTGTATACTTACAGGGGAAGGTAGCGAACACCGGGGAGCTGTTTTTT. Amino acids: CASSVYLQGKVANTGELFF.

This chain uses TRBV7-6 with TRBJ1-6; 10 bases are shared with TRBD1. This CDR3 region has 15 residues. CDR1 and CDR2 from the germline V gene are SGHVS and FNYEAQ. V lost 5 bases and J lost 3; bases outside the gene matches: 1. CDR3 sequence: CASSRDRGYNSPLHF. The CDR3 nucleotides are TGTGCCAGCAGCAGGGACAGGGGCTATAATTCACCCCTCCACTTT. The variable domain in full, completed from reference TRBV7-6 and TRBJ1-6, reads GAGVSQSPRYKVTKRGQDVALRCDPISGHVSLYWYRQALGQGPEFLTYFNYEAQQDKSGLPNDRFSAERPEGSISTLTIQRTEQRDSAMYRCASSRDRGYNSPLHFGNGTRLTVT.

The CDR3, as DNA: TGTGCCAGCAGCTTGGCCCCCCTGGGGCGGGGGGTAAACATTCAGTACTTC. Translating it yields CASSLAPLGRGVNIQYF. The chain couples TRBV5-4 to TRBJ2-4; 8 bases agree with TRBD2. CDR1 is SGHNT, CDR2 YYREEE, per germline (reference sequence). This CDR3 contains 17 residues. V was pared by 0 bases and J by 6 bases, with 11 bases of the junction left unmatched.

J is TRBJ2-1 and V is TRBV9; TRBD2 aligns across 11 bases. There are 16 residues in the CDR3. With V trimmed by 2 bases and J by 4 bases, 5 bases remained unmatched. CDR1 and CDR2 from the germline V gene are SGDLS and YYNGEE. CDR3 DNA: TGTGCCAGCAGCGTTTCGGGACTAGCGGATTACAATGAGCAGTTCTTC. Encoded protein: CASSVSGLADYNEQFF.

The J gene is TRBJ1-2, the V gene TRBV19, with 8 bases lining up with TRBD1. V shed 10 bases and J 10 bases; nucleotides not matched to a gene: 11. The CDR3 contains 12 residues. Germline values: CDR1 LNHDA, CDR2 SQIVND (reference sequence). The CDR3 protein is CATYPRGLVYTF. As DNA, the CDR3 is TGTGCCACCTACCCCAGGGGGCTGGTCTACACCTTC.

The chain uses TRBV18 and TRBJ2-4; D unresolved. CDR1 is KGHSH and CDR2 is LQKENI in the germline V gene. Between the trimmed V and J ends, which lost 3 bases and 3 bases, there was a span of 18 bases. The CDR3 runs to 17 residues. CDR3 nucleotides: TGTGCCAGCTCACCGTCCGGCAGTATGAATGGCAAAAACATTCAGTACTTC. This sequence encodes CASSPSGSMNGKNIQYF.

This clone appeared a few times. The chain joins TRBV19 to TRBJ2-2; possibly TRBD2 for D (6 bases). Trimming pared 1 base from V and 3 bases from J, leaving 15 bases between. The CDR3 is 17 amino acids. Germline-derived CDR1 and CDR2 are LNHDA and SQIVND (reference sequence). The CDR3 coding sequence is TGTGCCAGTAGTATAGGTTCGGGGGATGGGGACACCGGGGAGCTGTTTTTT. Translating it yields CASSIGSGDGDTGELFF.

The rearrangement links TRBV18 to TRBJ1-1, with 7 bases lining up with TRBD1. Trimming took 6 bases from V and 7 from J; bases not matched to a gene: 5. This CDR3 comprises 12 residues. CDR1 is KGHSH, CDR2 LQKENI, per germline. CDR3 residues: CASSLDRDEAFF. The CDR3 region has the DNA TGTGCCAGCTCCCTCGACAGGGATGAAGCTTTCTTT.

This rearrangement joins TRBV6-5 to TRBJ1-1, with D possibly matching TRBD1 (6 bases). The CDR3 has 13 amino acids. Germline V gives CDR1 MNHEY, CDR2 SVGAGI. The germline V and J ends were trimmed by 6 bases and 3 bases, with 11 bases remaining between them. The CDR3 region has the DNA TGTGCCAGCAGCCCCAACAGGGACACTGAAGCTTTCTTT. Protein product: CASSPNRDTEAFF.

CDR3 protein: CASNVRGDTQYF. CDR3 DNA: TGTGCCAGCAATGTCAGGGGGGATACGCAGTATTTT. The chain carries TRBV6-5 and TRBJ2-3, with TRBD1 identical over 7 bases. The ends lost 7 bases at V and 6 bases at J; junction bases unmatched: 4. This CDR3 spans 12 amino acids. CDR1 MNHEY and CDR2 SVGAGI come from the germline V gene.

The chain links TRBV9 to TRBJ1-2; D gene uncertain. The CDR3 loop spans 13 amino acids. The V end lost 0 bases, the J end lost 1 base, and 4 bases lay between the germline ends. Germline values: CDR1 SGDLS, CDR2 YYNGEE. CDR3 DNA sequence: TGTGCCAGCAGCGTAGACGATAACTATGGCTACACCTTC. Amino acids: CASSVDDNYGYTF.

The rearrangement uses TRBV5-4 and TRBJ2-1; no reliable D call. The CDR3 length is 11 residues. Germline V lookup: CDR1 SGHNT, CDR2 YYREEE (reference sequence). V was pared by 3 bases and J by 10 bases, with 8 bases between. The CDR3, as DNA: TGTGCCAGCAGCTACTCTATGGAGCAGTTCTTC. Residues: CASSYSMEQFF.

This clone was detected only once. The V gene is TRBV30, the J gene TRBJ1-2; 9 nucleotides match TRBD1. Germline V lookup: CDR1 GTSNPN, CDR2 SVGIG (reference sequence). V was pared by 5 bases and J by 7 bases, with 5 bases of the junction left unmatched. This CDR3 has 12 residues. In DNA form, the CDR3 reads TGTGCCTGGTTACAGGGGGCGGGTGGCTACACCTTC. Its translation is CAWLQGAGGYTF.

The chain uses TRBV7-2 and TRBJ1-6; TRBD1 might be the D (6 bases). Trimming cost V 8 bases and J 3 bases, with 11 bases left between them. Germline V gene sequence: CDR1 SGHTA, CDR2 FQGNSA. The CDR3 sequence is 14 residues long. CDR3 bases: TGTGCCAGCCGGACACAGGGCTATAATTCACCCCTCCACTTT. This encodes CASRTQGYNSPLHF.

CDR3 coding DNA: TGCGCCAGCAGTCCGCCGGGACATTCGAACACTGAAGCTTTCTTT. This gives the protein CASSPPGHSNTEAFF. V gene TRBV5-1 combines with J gene TRBJ1-1, with D perhaps TRBD1 (6 bases). Trimming removed 5 bases at V and 1 base at J, with 15 bases between. The CDR3 has 15 amino acids. CDR1 is SGHRS and CDR2 is YFSETQ in the germline V gene.

The V gene is TRBV7-8, the J gene TRBJ2-3; the D is unclear. V lost 5 bases to trimming and J lost 5 bases, with 14 bases between them. The germline V gene encodes CDR1 SGHVS and CDR2 FQNEAQ. This CDR3 comprises 14 residues. Here the CDR3 reads CASSPRARVDTQYF. CDR3 in DNA: TGTGCCAGCAGCCCCCGTGCCCGTGTAGATACGCAGTATTTT.

V and J are TRBV5-4 and TRBJ1-6; 11 bases line up with TRBD1. Trimming at V came to 4 bases and at J to 4 bases, leaving 7 bases not matched to a gene. The CDR3 length is 17 residues. Germline-derived CDR1 and CDR2 are SGHNT and YYREEE (reference sequence). The DNA of the CDR3 is TGTGCCAGCAGCCTCGGACAGGGGGCGGGTTATAATTCACCCCTCCACTTT. This translates into CASSLGQGAGYNSPLHF.

The chain employs TRBV25-1 and TRBJ1-4; D unclear. From germline, CDR1 is MGHDK and CDR2 SYGVNS. V was trimmed by 0 bases and J by 9 bases, leaving 8 bases between them. This CDR3 spans 13 amino acids. This CDR3 is CASSEYGGQKLFF. CDR3 coding DNA: TGTGCCAGCAGTGAATATGGCGGGCAAAAACTGTTTTTT. Looking up the rest from reference TRBV25-1 and TRBJ1-4 gives the full variable domain: EADIYQTPRYLVIGTGKKITLECSQTMGHDKMYWYQQDPGMELHLIHYSYGVNSTEKGDLSSESTVSRIRTEHFPLTLESARPSHTSQYLCASSEYGGQKLFFGSGTQLSVL.

The J gene is TRBJ1-1, the V gene TRBV6-5; D perhaps matches TRBD1 (6 bases). Germline V gene data show CDR1 as MNHEY and CDR2 as SVGAGI. The CDR3 is 14 residues long. The V end was cut by 5 bases, the J end by 0 bases, with 10 bases between. This CDR3 is CASSHRVMNTEAFF. The CDR3 DNA reads as TGTGCCAGCAGTCACAGGGTCATGAACACTGAAGCTTTCTTT.

V and J are TRBV5-1 and TRBJ1-5, with a weak D call TRBD1 (5 bases). Germline V gene sequence: CDR1 SGHRS, CDR2 YFSETQ. V lost 0 bases and J lost 2, with 9 bases in between. This CDR3 comprises 15 residues. The CDR3 DNA reads TGCGCCAGCAGCTTGGCGGGGGGGGGCAATCAGCCCCAGCATTTT. This codes for CASSLAGGGNQPQHF. The full variable domain, its missing parts supplied by reference TRBV5-1 and TRBJ1-5, is KAGVTQTPRYLIKTRGQQVTLSCSPISGHRSVSWYQQTPGQGLQFLFEYFSETQRNKGNFPGRFSGRQFSNSRSEMNVSTLELGDSALYLCASSLAGGGNQPQHFGDGTRLSIL.

The chain is built from TRBV7-9 and TRBJ2-5; the D is unclear. The CDR3 length is 15 residues. The V end was cut by 5 bases, the J end by 7 bases, with 20 bases between. Germline V gene lookup returns CDR1 SEHNR and CDR2 FQNEAQ (reference sequence). CDR3 nucleotide sequence: TGTGCCAGCAGCCCTCCCTACTCCTTTCTAGGGACCCAGTACTTC. It codes for CASSPPYSFLGTQYF.

This clone was seen once. The CDR3 DNA reads TGTGCCAGCAGTTTAAGGCAGGGATCTTACACTGAAGCTTTCTTT. Translating it yields CASSLRQGSYTEAFF. The chain combines TRBV27 with TRBJ1-1, with D possibly TRBD1 on 5 matching bases. The V gene lost 2 bases and the J gene lost 3 bases, with 13 bases spanning the gap. This CDR3 is 15 amino acids long. Germline lookup yields CDR1 MNHEY and CDR2 SMNVEV (reference sequence).

The CDR3, as DNA: TGTGCCAGCAGCATCCAGAGGGGGGACAGAAGCCCTCAAGAGACCCAGTACTTC. Translation: CASSIQRGDRSPQETQYF. The chain carries TRBV21-1 and TRBJ2-5; TRBD1 was called by the table and not checked on the DNA. TRBV21-1 is a pseudogene locus. This CDR3 comprises 18 residues.

The chain combines TRBV6-2 or TRBV6-3 with TRBJ2-3; 12 positions agree with TRBD2. The V and J ends lost 5 bases and 0 bases, in that order; junction bases with no gene match: 3. Germline V gene sequence: CDR1 MNHEY, CDR2 SVGEGT. This CDR3 is built from 16 residues. The CDR3 DNA is TGTGCCAGCAGTACGGGACTAGCGGGTAGCACAGATACGCAGTATTTT. It encodes CASSTGLAGSTDTQYF.

The genes are TRBV29-1 and TRBJ1-1; D remains ambiguous. CDR1 and CDR2 from the germline V gene are SQVTM and ANQGSEA. The CDR3 consists of 13 residues. The germline V and J ends were trimmed by 3 bases and 1 base, with 9 bases remaining between them. CDR3 loop: CSVEQDRNTEAFF. The DNA of the CDR3 is TGCAGCGTTGAGCAGGATAGGAACACTGAAGCTTTCTTT.

CDR3 DNA: TGTGCCAGCAGCTTAGCAGGGACCCAAGAGACCCAGTACTTC. Translating gives CASSLAGTQETQYF. V and J are TRBV7-2 and TRBJ2-5; the D call may be TRBD1 or TRBD2 (5 bases each). This CDR3 spans 14 amino acids. Germline CDR1 SGHTA, CDR2 FQGNSA. V lost 0 bases to trimming and J lost 1 base, with 6 bases between them.

The chain has TRBV5-1 and TRBJ2-1, with TRBD1 matching 11 bases. Germline trimming cut 6 bases from V and 9 bases from J; bases unmatched to any gene: 8. Germline V CDR1 and CDR2: SGHRS, YFSETQ. The CDR3 has 14 amino acids. CDR3 residues: CASTGTGGSVEQFF. The CDR3 DNA reads as TGCGCCAGCACCGGGACAGGGGGATCGGTTGAGCAGTTCTTC.

The J gene is TRBJ1-5, the V gene TRBV30; 7 nucleotides align to TRBD1. This CDR3 contains 13 residues. J was trimmed by 6 bases and V by 1 base; bases with no gene match: 3. The V gene's germline CDR1 is GTSNPN and CDR2 SVGIG (reference sequence). The CDR3 bases are TGTGCCTGGAGTGCCCAGGGGGGTCAGCCCCAGCATTTT. Its translation: CAWSAQGGQPQHF.

Here the CDR3 DNA reads TGTGCCAGCAGTGAAGCGGAAAGCGGGCCCCAGCATTTT. It codes for CASSEAESGPQHF. The chain employs TRBV6-1 and TRBJ1-5; D remains unclear. V was shortened by 0 bases and J by 9 bases, with 9 bases between the two germline ends. Looked up from germline, CDR1 is MNHNS and CDR2 is SASEGT. There are 13 residues in the CDR3.

The chain's CDR3 is CASSLLNQPQHF. The CDR3 nucleotides read TGTGCCAGCAGTTTACTCAATCAGCCCCAGCATTTT. J is TRBJ1-5 and V is TRBV28; D uncertain. Trimming took 2 bases from V and 3 from J, leaving 2 bases between them. Germline V gives CDR1 MDHEN, CDR2 SYDVKM. This CDR3 contains 12 residues.

The chain uses TRBV7-8 and TRBJ1-2; D possibly corresponds to TRBD1 (5 bases). Trimming took 5 bases from V and 4 from J, leaving 17 bases between them. The CDR3 spans 15 residues. Germline assignment: CDR1 SGHVS and CDR2 FQNEAQ. The CDR3 reads CASSPPEGKGYGYTF. CDR3 DNA: TGTGCCAGCAGCCCACCAGAGGGGAAAGGCTATGGCTACACCTTC.